Sequencing of this TCR beta chain was carried out in a study of graft-versus-host responses after intestinal transplantation. The wider study: Every transplant recipient was induced with anti-thymocyte globulin, then maintained on tacrolimus and steroids for two to four years.

Germline values: CDR1 SGHRS, CDR2 YFSETQ. The CDR3 runs to 14 residues. Trimming shortened V by 0 bases and J by 3 bases, and 10 bases separated the two germline ends. Study-wide results and limits: Some GvH clones were seen earlier in gut or blood, suggesting intestinal origin.

Profiled with immunoSEQ multiplex PCR; TCRdb holds only in-frame clones, not every one. The data show about 97,000 clones, with roughly 90% seen just once and less than 0.08% held by the top ten. Notes on this clone: Its antigen remains unknown.

This chain joins TRBV5-1 and TRBJ2-7; D may be TRBD2 (5 bases). The specimen was unstimulated CD8+ T cells sorted from spleen or lymph node cells, collected before transplant. This TCR came from a human donor who was the organ donor for an intestinal transplant. This CDR3 reads CASSLGGLGYEQYF. Written as DNA, the CDR3 is TGCGCCAGCAGCTTGGGCGGACTGGGCTACGAGCAGTACTTC.